The clone carrying this T cell receptor beta chain has a handful of counts. The data derive from a study of early T cells in non-severe SARS-CoV-2 infection. V lost 0 bases to trimming and J lost 6 bases, with 11 bases between them. Germline V gene data show CDR1 as DFQATT and CDR2 as SNEGSKA (reference sequence). CDR3 length equals 13 residues. Each CDR3 protein gets one entry after TCRdb re-called the 5' RACE reads with MiXCR. Of approximately 120,000 distinct CDR3 sequences listed, approximately 15% are singletons. Sequencing was performed on whole blood. V gene TRBV20-1 combines with J gene TRBJ1-2, with unresolved D. This sequence was found in an adult who was a healthcare worker with PCR-confirmed SARS-CoV-2 infection or an uninfected control (not recorded which). In DNA, the CDR3 is TGCAGTGCTAGAGAGGCAGGCGGGGATGGCTACACCTTC. Translating it yields CSAREAGGDGYTF.